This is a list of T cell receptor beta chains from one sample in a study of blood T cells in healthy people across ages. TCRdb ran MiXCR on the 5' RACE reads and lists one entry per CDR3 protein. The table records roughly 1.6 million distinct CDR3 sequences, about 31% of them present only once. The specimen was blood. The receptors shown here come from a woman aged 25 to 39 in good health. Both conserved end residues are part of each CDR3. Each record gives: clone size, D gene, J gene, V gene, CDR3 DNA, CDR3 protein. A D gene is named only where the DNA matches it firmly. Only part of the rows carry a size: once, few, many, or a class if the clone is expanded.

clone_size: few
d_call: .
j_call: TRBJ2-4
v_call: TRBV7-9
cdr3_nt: TGTGCCAGCAGCTTAAGGGCCCACGGGCAGTACTTC
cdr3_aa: CASSLRAHGQYF

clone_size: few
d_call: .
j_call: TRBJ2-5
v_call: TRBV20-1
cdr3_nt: TGCAGTGCGAGGAAACCCGACGAGACCCAGTACTTC
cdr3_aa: CSARKPDETQYF

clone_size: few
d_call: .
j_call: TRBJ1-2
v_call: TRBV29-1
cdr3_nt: TGCAGCGTCGCTGACCCAGCTAACTATGGCTACACCTTC
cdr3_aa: CSVADPANYGYTF

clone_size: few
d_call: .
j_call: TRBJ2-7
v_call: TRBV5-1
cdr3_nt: TGCGCCAGCAGCTTGTATACGTTAAGCTCCTACGAGCAGTACTTC
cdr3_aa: CASSLYTLSSYEQYF

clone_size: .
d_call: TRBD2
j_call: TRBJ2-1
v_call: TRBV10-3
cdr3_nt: TGTGCCGTCAGTGAGGGGTTTAGGAGCGGGGGGGCAAGAGATGAGCAGTTCTTC
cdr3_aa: CAVSEGFRSGGARDEQFF

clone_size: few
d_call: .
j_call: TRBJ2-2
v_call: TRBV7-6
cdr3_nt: TGTGCCAGCGCGGTAATGGGTACCGGGGAGCTGTTTTTT
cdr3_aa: CASAVMGTGELFF

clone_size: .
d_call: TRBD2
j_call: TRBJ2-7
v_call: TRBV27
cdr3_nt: TGTGCCAGCAGTTTTAACGGGAGGGCCCACGAGCAGTACTTC
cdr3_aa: CASSFNGRAHEQYF

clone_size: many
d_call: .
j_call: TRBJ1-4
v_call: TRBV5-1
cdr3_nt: TGCGCCAGCAGACCTGGAGGGGGAACTAATGAAAAACTGTTTTTT
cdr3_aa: CASRPGGGTNEKLFF

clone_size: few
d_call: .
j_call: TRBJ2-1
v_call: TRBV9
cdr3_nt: TGTGCCAGCAGCCCCGTGGGGGGGGGCCCGTACAATGAGCAGTTCTTC
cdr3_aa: CASSPVGGGPYNEQFF

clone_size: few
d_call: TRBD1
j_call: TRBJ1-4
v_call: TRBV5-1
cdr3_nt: TGCGCCAGCAGCGTAGGACAGCAAGGGGGCGAAAAACTGTTTTTT
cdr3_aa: CASSVGQQGGEKLFF

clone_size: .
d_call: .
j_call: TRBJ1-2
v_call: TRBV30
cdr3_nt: TGTGCCTGGAGGAGGGCGGATGGCTACACCTTC
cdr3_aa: CAWRRADGYTF

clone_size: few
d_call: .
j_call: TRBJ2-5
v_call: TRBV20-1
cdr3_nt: TGCAGTGCCATACAGTCACTAGCAGAGACCCAGTACTTC
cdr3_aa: CSAIQSLAETQYF

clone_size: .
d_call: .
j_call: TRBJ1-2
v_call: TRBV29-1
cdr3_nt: TGCAGCTTGAAGGTCCTCAGAGGGAACTATGGCTACACCTTC
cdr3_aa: CSLKVLRGNYGYTF

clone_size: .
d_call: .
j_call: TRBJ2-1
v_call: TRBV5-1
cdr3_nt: TGCGCCAGCAGCTTGAAGGGGATCAATGAGCAGTTCTTC
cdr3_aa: CASSLKGINEQFF

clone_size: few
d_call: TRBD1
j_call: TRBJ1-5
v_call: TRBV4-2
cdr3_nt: TGTGCCAGCAGCGAAGGGACAGGTAGCAATCAGCCCCAGCATTTT
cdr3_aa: CASSEGTGSNQPQHF

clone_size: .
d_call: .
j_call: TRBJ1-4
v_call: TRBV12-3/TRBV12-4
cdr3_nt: TGTGCCAGCAGTTTTTCGGACAGTGAAAAACTGTTTTTT
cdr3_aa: CASSFSDSEKLFF

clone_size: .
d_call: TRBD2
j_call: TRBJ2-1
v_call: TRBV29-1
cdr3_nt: TGCAGCGCCGATGCTAGCGGACTCTACAATGAGCAGTTCTTC
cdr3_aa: CSADASGLYNEQFF

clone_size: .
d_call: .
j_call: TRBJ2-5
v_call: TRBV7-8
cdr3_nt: TGTGCCAGCAGCTTAGGCGGGTTGGTGGAGACCCAGTACTTC
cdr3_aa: CASSLGGLVETQYF

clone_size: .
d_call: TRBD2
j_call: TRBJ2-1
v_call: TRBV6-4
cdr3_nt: TGTGCCAGCAGTGAGGCTAGCGGGGGAAACAATGAGCAGTTCTTC
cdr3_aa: CASSEASGGNNEQFF

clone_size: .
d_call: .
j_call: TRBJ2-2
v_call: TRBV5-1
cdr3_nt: TGCGCCAGCAGCCCACAGGGTACCACCGGGGAGCTGTTTTTT
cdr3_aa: CASSPQGTTGELFF

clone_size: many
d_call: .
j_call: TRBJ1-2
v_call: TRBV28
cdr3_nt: TGTGCCAGCAGAAAGACAGGCCTCACCGTGGGCTACACCTTC
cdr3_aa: CASRKTGLTVGYTF

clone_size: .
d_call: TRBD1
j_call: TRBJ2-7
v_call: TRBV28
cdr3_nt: TGTGCCAGCAGTTTTAGGGGGCGGTACGAGCAGTACTTC
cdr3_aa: CASSFRGRYEQYF

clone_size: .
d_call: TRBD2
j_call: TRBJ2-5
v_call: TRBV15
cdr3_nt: TGTGCCACCAGACCCGGGACTAGCGGGGAACAAGAGACCCAGTACTTC
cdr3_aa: CATRPGTSGEQETQYF

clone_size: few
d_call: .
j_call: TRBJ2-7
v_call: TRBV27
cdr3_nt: TGTGCCAGCAGCCAGGCGGCCCTTCTAGCCTACGAGCAGTACTTC
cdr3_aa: CASSQAALLAYEQYF

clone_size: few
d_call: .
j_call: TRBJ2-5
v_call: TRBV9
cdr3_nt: TGTGCCAGCAGCGCCGACATAATCCAAGAGACCCAGTACTTC
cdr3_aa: CASSADIIQETQYF

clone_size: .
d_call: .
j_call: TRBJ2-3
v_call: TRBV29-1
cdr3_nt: TGCAGCGTTGGTCCAGAGCGCACAGATACGCAGTATTTT
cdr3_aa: CSVGPERTDTQYF

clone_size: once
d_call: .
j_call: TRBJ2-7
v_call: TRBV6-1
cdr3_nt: TGTGCCAGCAGTGAAGCGCTTACCCCCGAGGGCTACGAGCAGTACTTC
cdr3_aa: CASSEALTPEGYEQYF

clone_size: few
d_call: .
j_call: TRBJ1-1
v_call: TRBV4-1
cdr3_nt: TGCGCCAGCAGCCGATATGAGGGGGGAAGCACTGAAGCTTTCTTT
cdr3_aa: CASSRYEGGSTEAFF

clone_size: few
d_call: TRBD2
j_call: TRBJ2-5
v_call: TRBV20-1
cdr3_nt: TGCAGTGCTACTAGCGGGGTTACTGAGACCCAGTACTTC
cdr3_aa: CSATSGVTETQYF

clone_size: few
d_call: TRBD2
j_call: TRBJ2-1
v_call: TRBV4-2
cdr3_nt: TGTGCCAGCAGCCAAGCTCGAGCGGGAGCAGGTCATGAGCAGTTCTTC
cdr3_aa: CASSQARAGAGHEQFF

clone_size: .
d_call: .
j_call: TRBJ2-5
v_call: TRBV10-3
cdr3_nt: TGTGCCACCCAGGGTTGGGCGGACCAAGAGACCCAGTACTTC
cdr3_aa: CATQGWADQETQYF

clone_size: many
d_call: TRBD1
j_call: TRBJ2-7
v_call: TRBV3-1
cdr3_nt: TGTGCCAGCAGCCAAGCGAACAGGGGTTACCACGAGCAGTACTTC
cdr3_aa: CASSQANRGYHEQYF

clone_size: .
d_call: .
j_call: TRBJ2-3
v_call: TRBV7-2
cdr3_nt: TGTGCCAGCGGCAGAGACTTTGGCATTGGTACGCAGTATTTT
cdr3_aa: CASGRDFGIGTQYF

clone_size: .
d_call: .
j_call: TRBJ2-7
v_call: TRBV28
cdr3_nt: TGTGCCAGCAGTCTCGGGATCCCCTCCTACGAGCAGTACTTC
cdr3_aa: CASSLGIPSYEQYF

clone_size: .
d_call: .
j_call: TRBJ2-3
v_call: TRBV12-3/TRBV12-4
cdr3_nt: TGTGCCTGCAGTTTCAGTGGGGATACGCAGTATTTC
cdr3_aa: CACSFSGDTQYF

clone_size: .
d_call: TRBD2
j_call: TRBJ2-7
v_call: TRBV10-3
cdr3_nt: TGTGCCATCAGCACCCCCCTTAGCGGGGTTTACGAGCAGTACTTC
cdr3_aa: CAISTPLSGVYEQYF

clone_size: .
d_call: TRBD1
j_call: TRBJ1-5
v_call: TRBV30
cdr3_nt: TGTGCCTGGAGTGACGGACAGGCCCTCAATCAGCCCCAGCATTTT
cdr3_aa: CAWSDGQALNQPQHF